This entry describes one T cell receptor beta chain. This entry belongs to a study of blood T cell repertoires in COVID-19. J lost 6 bases, V lost 3 bases, and 7 bases had no gene match. Germline CDR1 and CDR2: DFQATT and SNEGSKA (reference sequence). CDR3 length: 15 residues. The data were produced by immunoSEQ multiplex PCR, yet TCRdb's version contains in-frame clones alone and is incomplete. The sample lists 70,000 to 75,000 clones; 90% were seen once. J is TRBJ2-1 and V is TRBV20-1; 11 nucleotides line up with TRBD1. The sequenced material came from peripheral blood. This sequence originates from a woman aged 18 to 35 with acute or convalescent COVID-19. CDR3 amino acids: CSASTGTGGFNEQFF. For the CDR3, the DNA is TGCAGTGCTAGTACCGGGACAGGGGGGTTCAATGAGCAGTTCTTC.